This passage covers 21 T cell receptor beta chains from one sample sequenced in a study of persistence of HIV-infected CD4 T cells. Antigen specificity for these receptors is unknown. The immunoSEQ assay was version 4, run in survey mode. The data were produced by immunoSEQ multiplex PCR, yet TCRdb's version contains in-frame clones alone and is incomplete. The sample includes over 15,000 clones, less than 75% of them seen just once. Overlapping HIV-1 Gag 15-mer peptides at roughly 1 ug per peptide per mL were used. Responding CD4+ T cells were sorted by upregulation of both CD40 ligand and CD69. The material sequenced was CD4+ T cells sorted from PBMCs after roughly 18-hour stimulation, taken from a patient who received antiretroviral therapy. The receptors shown here come from an adult woman with HIV who was CMV-seropositive.

The chain carries TRBV14 and TRBJ2-5, with 11 positions matching TRBD1. From germline, CDR1 is SGHDN and CDR2 FVKESK. J lost 5 bases, V lost 3 bases, and 11 bases had no gene match. The CDR3 has 17 amino acids. This chain's CDR3 is CASSHPRTGGFGETQYF. In nucleotides, the CDR3 is TGTGCCAGCAGCCACCCCAGGACAGGGGGCTTTGGGGAGACCCAGTACTTC.

The CDR3 spells CASSKDSGRCYGYTF. Here the CDR3 DNA reads TGTGCCAGCAGCAAAGATTCAGGCCGCTGCTATGGCTACACCTTC. V gene TRBV21-1 combines with J gene TRBJ1-2; TRBD1, the table's D call, lacks a check against the DNA. TRBV21-1 is a pseudogene. The CDR3 totals 15 residues.

The chain joins TRBV6-6 to TRBJ1-2; D perhaps matches TRBD1 (5 bases). The CDR3 is made up of 14 amino acids. Germline assignment: CDR1 MNHNY and CDR2 SVGAGI (reference sequence). The V and J ends lost 0 bases and 8 bases respectively, with 13 bases between them. The CDR3 sequence: CASSYSQAQGGYTF. The CDR3 DNA is TGTGCCAGCAGTTACTCACAGGCGCAGGGAGGCTACACCTTC.

The V call is TRBV27, the J call TRBJ1-6, with TRBD1 identical over 7 bases. V lost 4 bases and J lost 10; bases outside the gene matches: 10. The CDR3 consists of 15 residues. In germline, CDR1 is MNHEY, CDR2 SMNVEV (reference sequence). The CDR3 loop reads CASSSPSRGNSPLHF. The CDR3 coding sequence is TGTGCCAGCAGTTCTCCCTCCAGGGGGAACTCACCCCTCCACTTT.

The chain has TRBV9 and TRBJ2-1, with D maybe TRBD1 (5 bases). Trimming removed 0 bases at V and 7 bases at J, with 14 bases between. Germline CDR1 reads SGDLS; CDR2 reads YYNGEE. CDR3 size: 15 residues. The CDR3 loop reads CASSVATGRTNEQFF. The CDR3 coding sequence is TGTGCCAGCAGCGTAGCTACAGGTAGAACGAATGAGCAGTTCTTC.

This chain joins TRBV5-1 and TRBJ2-1; no definite D call. With 4 bases removed from V and 4 bases from J, the gap between germline ends came to 21 bases. Germline V gene sequence: CDR1 SGHRS, CDR2 YFSETQ. The CDR3 contains 17 residues. CDR3 sequence: CASSPQTASNTYNEQFF. Here the CDR3 DNA reads TGCGCCAGCAGCCCACAAACAGCTTCCAACACTTACAATGAGCAGTTCTTC. The variable domain in full, with the rest retrieved from reference TRBV5-1 and TRBJ2-1, is KAGVTQTPRYLIKTRGQQVTLSCSPISGHRSVSWYQQTPGQGLQFLFEYFSETQRNKGNFPGRFSGRQFSNSRSEMNVSTLELGDSALYLCASSPQTASNTYNEQFFGPGTRLTVL.

The rearrangement links TRBV5-1 to TRBJ2-2; D gene uncertain. This CDR3 has 15 residues. V was cut by 0 bases and J by 1 base, with 7 bases left in between. Germline V gene sequence: CDR1 SGHRS, CDR2 YFSETQ. The DNA of the CDR3 is TGCGCCAGCAGCTTGGGTCCGGAGAACACCGGGGAGCTGTTTTTT. This codes for CASSLGPENTGELFF.

The rearrangement uses TRBV6-5 and TRBJ1-4; D is uncertain. This CDR3 is 14 amino acids long. Per germline, CDR1 MNHEY and CDR2 SVGAGI. The V end was cut by 0 bases, the J end by 10 bases, with 12 bases between. The CDR3 region has the DNA TGTGCCAGCAGTTACTCGGAAGACCGACGAAAACTGTTTTTT. Its protein product is CASSYSEDRRKLFF.

This chain connects TRBV29-1 to TRBJ2-5, with D possibly TRBD2 on 6 matching bases. The CDR3 consists of 13 residues. Trimming took off 4 bases at V and 5 bases at J, with 14 bases between the two ends. CDR1 and CDR2 from the germline V gene are SQVTM and ANQGSEA. CDR3 region: CSVGGVLGETQYF. The CDR3 coding sequence is TGCAGCGTTGGCGGGGTTCTTGGTGAGACCCAGTACTTC.

This clone is a singleton in its sample. This chain links TRBV3-1 (or the pseudogene TRBV3-2) with TRBJ1-1, with D perhaps matching TRBD1 (6 bases). V lost 4 bases and J lost 6, with 21 bases in between. The CDR3 is made up of 16 amino acids. Germline V gene data show CDR1 as LGHDT and CDR2 as YNNKEL (reference sequence). In DNA, the CDR3 is TGTGCCAGCAGCCTCCGACGGGGGGGGCGGGGAGCTGAAGCTTTCTTT. This translates into CASSLRRGGRGAEAFF.

This clone has only a few counts. The CDR3 DNA reads TGTGCCAGCACCCCGACTAGCGGTTTGTACAATGAGCAGTTCTTC. It translates to CASTPTSGLYNEQFF. The chain couples TRBV6-6 to TRBJ2-1; 9 positions agree with TRBD2. Per germline, CDR1 MNHNY and CDR2 SVGAGI (reference sequence). CDR3 length: 15 residues. Losses at the gene ends were 7 bases for V and 4 bases for J; bases not matched to a gene: 8.

The chain joins TRBV10-3 to TRBJ2-1; 9 bases fit TRBD2. From germline, CDR1 is ENHRY and CDR2 SYGVKD. V was pared by 10 bases and J by 9 bases, with 7 bases of the junction left unmatched. CDR3 size: 12 residues. CDR3 amino acids: CATGASGVEQFF. CDR3 bases: TGTGCCACAGGCGCTAGCGGGGTTGAGCAGTTCTTC.

In its sample, this clone is medium-sized. This chain uses TRBV11-1 with TRBJ2-1; the match to TRBD1 covers 10 bases. The V and J ends lost 5 bases and 6 bases, in that order; junction bases with no gene match: 7. The CDR3 is 15 amino acids. Germline V CDR1 and CDR2: SGHAT, FQDESV (reference sequence). In nucleotides, the CDR3 is TGTGCCAGCAGCCTCCGACAGGGGGCGGGCAATGAGCAGTTCTTC. This sequence encodes CASSLRQGAGNEQFF.

V usage is TRBV5-1 and J usage is TRBJ2-3, with 14 bases identical to TRBD2. V shed 4 bases and J 2 bases; nucleotides not matched to a gene: 3. Germline V gene lookup returns CDR1 SGHRS and CDR2 YFSETQ. This CDR3 has 16 residues. CDR3 bases: TGCGCCAGCAGCCAGGGACTAGCGGGGGACACAGATACGCAGTATTTT. It encodes CASSQGLAGDTDTQYF. The whole variable domain, remainder taken from reference TRBV5-1 and TRBJ2-3, is KAGVTQTPRYLIKTRGQQVTLSCSPISGHRSVSWYQQTPGQGLQFLFEYFSETQRNKGNFPGRFSGRQFSNSRSEMNVSTLELGDSALYLCASSQGLAGDTDTQYFGPGTRLTVL.

This chain connects TRBV2 to TRBJ1-5; D gene ambiguous. This CDR3 is built from 15 residues. CDR1 and CDR2 (germline): SNHLY, FYNNEI. The V end was cut by 1 base, the J end by 3 bases, with 10 bases between. The CDR3 DNA is TGTGCCAGCAGTGAAGAGGCAGCCTCCAATCAGCCCCAGCATTTT. Amino acids: CASSEEAASNQPQHF.

The chain recombines TRBV5-4 with TRBJ1-4; D may be TRBD1 (5 bases). Trimming took off 1 base at V and 7 bases at J, with 14 bases between the two ends. The CDR3 loop spans 15 amino acids. The germline gives CDR1 SGHNT, CDR2 YYREEE (reference sequence). The CDR3, as DNA: TGTGCCAGCAGCTTGTCGCAGGGTAGGAGTGAAAAACTGTTTTTT. Translating it yields CASSLSQGRSEKLFF.

This clone was recorded only once. The chain is built from TRBV6-5 and TRBJ1-1; D is possibly TRBD1 (5 bases). V lost 7 bases, J lost 1 base, and 7 bases lay in between. Germline CDR1 and CDR2: MNHEY and SVGAGI. The CDR3 totals 12 residues. In nucleotides, the CDR3 is TGTGCCAGCAACGACAGGAACACTGAAGCTTTCTTT. Translation gives CASNDRNTEAFF.

This clone has a single count. The rearrangement uses TRBV7-8 and TRBJ1-6, with a possible D match to TRBD1 (5 bases). Trimming shortened V by 0 bases and J by 0 bases, and 12 bases separated the two germline ends. The CDR3 runs 18 residues. Germline CDR1 SGHVS, CDR2 FQNEAQ. CDR3 residues: CASSLARPGSSYNSPLHF. The CDR3 bases are TGTGCCAGCAGCTTAGCGAGGCCAGGGAGCTCCTATAATTCACCCCTCCACTTT.

This clone was picked up a small number of times. This chain joins TRBV7-2 and TRBJ2-6; no clear D. Germline CDR1 and CDR2: SGHTA and FQGNSA. CDR3 length equals 16 residues. V gave up 0 bases and J gave up 0 bases, with 6 bases separating them. CDR3 coding DNA: TGTGCCAGCAGCTTAGCGCCAGCCTCTGGGGCCAACGTCCTGACTTTC. This encodes CASSLAPASGANVLTF.

V is TRBV9 and J is TRBJ1-1; D gene unclear. The V and J ends lost 0 bases and 7 bases respectively, with 13 bases between them. This CDR3 has 14 residues. The germline V gene encodes CDR1 SGDLS and CDR2 YYNGEE. CDR3 in DNA: TGTGCCAGCAGCGTAGTAGCGGGGTACGGTGAAGCTTTCTTT. Translated, it gives CASSVVAGYGEAFF.

The rearrangement links TRBV5-1 to TRBJ2-1; perhaps TRBD1 as D (6 bases). The germline gives CDR1 SGHRS, CDR2 YFSETQ. The V end lost 4 bases, the J end lost 4 bases, and 33 bases lay between the germline ends. CDR3 size: 21 residues. The chain's CDR3 is CASSPGQPGVRYNGHYNEQFF. CDR3 bases: TGCGCCAGCAGCCCAGGACAGCCTGGGGTGCGTTACAATGGGCATTACAATGAGCAGTTCTTC.